This paragraph reports one T cell receptor beta chain. This sample is part of a study of shared clonotypes between healthy human individuals. All donors qualified as healthy HIV-negative adults and had experienced no recent acute infections or vaccinations. The assay was immunoSEQ multiplex PCR, and TCRdb's table has in-frame clones only and misses some. The sample holds roughly 2 million clones, roughly 95% seen once. There are 17 residues in the CDR3. CDR1 KGHSH and CDR2 LQKENI come from the germline V gene. Trimming removed 1 base at V and 6 bases at J, with 16 bases between. This sequence originates from a man in his late teens or twenties in good health. The sample consisted of naive CD4+ T cells sorted from blood. The subset here: CD45RA+ positively selected. V and J are TRBV18 and TRBJ1-6; no clear D gene. The CDR3 region is CASSPRAGRGFNSPLHF. The CDR3 DNA follows: TGTGCCAGCTCACCACGGGCCGGGCGCGGGTTTAATTCACCCCTCCACTTT.